The next 23 T cell receptor beta chains were all read from a single sample in a study of cytomegalovirus exposure and HLA in healthy donors. 60 Vbeta and 13 Jbeta primers were used in PCR. Sequencing was performed with immunoSEQ multiplex PCR; in TCRdb, only in-frame clones are kept and a portion is missing. The sample has roughly 180,000 clones, roughly 75% seen once; the top ten hold 7.7%. Sequenced input: PBMCs. The origin of the receptors is a woman aged 40-49 years in good health and CMV-seropositive.

J is TRBJ2-1 and V is TRBV10-3; 10 bases align to TRBD2. Trimming took 1 base from V and 9 from J; bases not matched to a gene: 12. Per the germline V gene, CDR1 is ENHRY and CDR2 is SYGVKD. The CDR3 has 17 amino acids. CDR3 residues: CAISEYPTSGLSGEQFF. The CDR3 bases are TGTGCCATCAGTGAGTATCCGACTAGCGGGCTGAGCGGTGAGCAGTTCTTC.

This clone was detected a few times. V and J are TRBV18 and TRBJ1-2; D remains unclear. Trimming stripped 3 bases from V and 10 bases from J, with 12 bases between. CDR3 length equals 12 residues. Per the germline V gene, CDR1 is KGHSH and CDR2 is LQKENI. The CDR3 DNA reads TGTGCCAGCTCACCGGAGGGTCACCTCTACACCTTC. The encoded protein is CASSPEGHLYTF.

The genes are TRBV5-4 and TRBJ2-1; 10 bases agree with TRBD2. The CDR3 has 14 amino acids. Germline V lookup: CDR1 SGHNT, CDR2 YYREEE (reference sequence). Trimming at V came to 0 bases and at J to 6 bases, leaving 0 bases not matched to a gene. The CDR3 DNA reads as TGTGCCAGCAGCTTGGCTAGCGGGAGCAATGAGCAGTTCTTC. This translates into CASSLASGSNEQFF. Supplemented by reference TRBV5-4 and TRBJ2-1, the full variable domain reads ETGVTQSPTHLIKTRGQQVTLRCSSQSGHNTVSWYQQALGQGPQFIFQYYREEENGRGNFPPRFSGLQFPNYSSELNVNALELDDSALYLCASSLASGSNEQFFGPGTRLTVL.

The V and J genes are TRBV6-5 and TRBJ1-2; D not certain. CDR1 is MNHEY and CDR2 is SVGAGI in the germline V gene. With 5 bases removed from V and 5 bases from J, the gap between germline ends came to 12 bases. CDR3 length: 13 amino acids. DNA for the CDR3: TGTGCCAGCAGTATGGGCAGGTGGTATGGCTACACCTTC. Its protein is CASSMGRWYGYTF.

This clone was found a few times. The genes are TRBV28 and TRBJ1-1, with 9 bases aligning to TRBD1. V lost 8 bases, J lost 10 bases, and 5 bases stayed unmatched. This CDR3 is 11 amino acids long. Germline loops: CDR1 MDHEN, CDR2 SYDVKM. Written as DNA, the CDR3 is TGTGCCAGCGCCCTGGGACAGGGAGCTTTCTTT. This gives the protein CASALGQGAFF.

V and J are TRBV19 and TRBJ1-2; 8 bases match TRBD1. This CDR3 has 15 residues. The V gene's germline CDR1 is LNHDA and CDR2 SQIVND (reference sequence). The V segment lost 3 bases and the J segment 2 bases; nucleotides outside the gene matches: 5. In DNA, the CDR3 is TGTGCCAGTAGTATCCAGGGGGCGGAAAACTATGGCTACACCTTC. It encodes CASSIQGAENYGYTF.

V is TRBV7-2 and J is TRBJ2-4; no firm D call. Germline-derived CDR1 and CDR2 are SGHTA and FQGNSA. This CDR3 has 15 residues. V was shortened by 1 base and J by 1 base, with 8 bases between the two germline ends. CDR3 amino acids: CASSLGALAKNIQYF. The CDR3 DNA sequence: TGTGCCAGCAGCTTAGGGGCACTCGCCAAAAACATTCAGTACTTC.

The chain joins TRBV6-5 to TRBJ1-1; a possible D gene is TRBD1 (6 bases). CDR1 MNHEY and CDR2 SVGAGI come from the germline V gene. This CDR3 comprises 13 residues. V was clipped by 6 bases and J by 4 bases, with 12 bases between them. CDR3 amino acids: CASSRQGSTEAFF. The CDR3 nucleotides are TGTGCCAGCAGCCGGCAGGGGAGCACTGAAGCTTTCTTT.

The J gene is TRBJ2-2, the V gene TRBV19, with D uncertain. The CDR3 loop spans 16 amino acids. V was pared by 3 bases and J by 4 bases, with 15 bases between. Per germline, CDR1 LNHDA and CDR2 SQIVND (reference sequence). CDR3 in DNA: TGTGCCAGTAGTATCGACCATAGCTTGAGCACCGGGGAGCTGTTTTTT. This translates into CASSIDHSLSTGELFF.

The chain employs TRBV25-1 and TRBJ2-2, with a tentative D call TRBD1 (6 bases). Trimming cost V 8 bases and J 1 base, with 14 bases left between them. The CDR3 is made up of 15 amino acids. CDR1 is MGHDK and CDR2 is SYGVNS in the germline V gene. CDR3 bases: TGTGCCAGCTCCAAGACGACAGGGAACACCGGGGAGCTGTTTTTT. Translating gives CASSKTTGNTGELFF.

The V call is TRBV27, the J call TRBJ1-1; TRBD1 matches at 9 bases. The CDR3 covers 17 residues. Germline CDR1 reads MNHEY; CDR2 reads SMNVEV (reference sequence). V lost 2 bases to trimming and J lost 6 bases; unmatched junction nucleotides: 13. The CDR3, as DNA: TGTGCCAGCAGTTTACGGGCCTACAGGGGGCGGGTACCTGAAGCTTTCTTT. Amino acids: CASSLRAYRGRVPEAFF.

The chain joins TRBV27 to TRBJ2-5, with 9 bases lining up with TRBD1. This CDR3 has 14 residues. V lost 6 bases to trimming and J lost 1 base; unmatched junction nucleotides: 3. CDR1 is MNHEY and CDR2 is SMNVEV in the germline V gene (reference sequence). CDR3 sequence: CASRGQGRQETQYF. The CDR3 DNA follows: TGTGCCAGCAGAGGACAGGGGCGCCAAGAGACCCAGTACTTC.

The CDR3 reads CASQGAETGELFF. CDR3 coding DNA: TGTGCCAGTCAGGGGGCGGAAACCGGGGAGCTGTTTTTT. The chain couples TRBV28 to TRBJ2-2, with 8 bases matching TRBD1. The CDR3 has 13 amino acids. Germline V lookup: CDR1 MDHEN, CDR2 SYDVKM. Losses at the gene ends were 9 bases for V and 5 bases for J; bases not matched to a gene: 5.

The CDR3 DNA is TGTGCCAGTAGTGCACGAGGGGGCGTGAACACTGAAGCTTTCTTT. Translated, it gives CASSARGGVNTEAFF. J is TRBJ1-1 and V is TRBV19; 7 bases are a match to TRBD1. This CDR3 has 15 residues. Germline V gives CDR1 LNHDA, CDR2 SQIVND (reference sequence). V dropped 5 bases and J dropped 0; count of bases not matched to a gene: 6.

The chain employs TRBV6-5 and TRBJ1-5; 8 nucleotides agree with TRBD1. This CDR3 contains 15 residues. V shed 2 bases, J shed 2 bases, and the junction held 2 bases outside the gene matches. Germline lookup yields CDR1 MNHEY and CDR2 SVGAGI. CDR3 sequence: CASSYDRGGNQPQHF. The CDR3 DNA sequence: TGTGCCAGCAGTTACGACAGGGGCGGCAATCAGCCCCAGCATTTT.

The V and J genes are TRBV7-9 and TRBJ2-7; maybe TRBD2 (6 bases). This CDR3 region has 17 residues. Per germline, CDR1 SEHNR and CDR2 FQNEAQ (reference sequence). V gave up 3 bases and J gave up 2 bases, with 20 bases separating them. In DNA form, the CDR3 reads TGTGCCAGCAGCTTTACTCCGGGACGGGAGAAGGCCTACGAGCAGTACTTC. The encoded protein is CASSFTPGREKAYEQYF.

A remark on this clone: Other DNA sequences in the same sample also yield this CDR3. The chain links TRBV5-1 to TRBJ1-1; D unclear. V was trimmed by 2 bases and J by 1 base, leaving 6 bases between them. Germline V lookup: CDR1 SGHRS, CDR2 YFSETQ. The CDR3 loop spans 13 amino acids. The CDR3 spells CASSLAGNTEAFF. DNA for the CDR3: TGCGCCAGCAGCTTAGCCGGGAACACTGAAGCTTTCTTT.

This clone was seen ten or more times. The V call is TRBV4-2, the J call TRBJ2-5; 13 bases are a match to TRBD2. The junction had 6 bases not matched to a gene; V was cut back by 4 bases and J by 4 bases. CDR3 length: 16 amino acids. Germline V CDR1 and CDR2: LGHNA, YNFKEQ. The CDR3 DNA reads as TGTGCCAGCAGCCCCGGACTAGCGGGAGAGGTAGAGACCCAGTACTTC. Protein product: CASSPGLAGEVETQYF.

V and J are TRBV7-3 and TRBJ2-1, with D possibly TRBD2 on 6 matching bases. Trimming pared 6 bases from V and 1 base from J, leaving 16 bases between. This CDR3 is 16 amino acids long. Germline assignment: CDR1 SGHTA and CDR2 FQGTGA. The chain's CDR3 is CASSLSGPLSYNEQFF. The CDR3 DNA reads as TGTGCCAGCAGTTTGAGCGGGCCCCTATCCTACAATGAGCAGTTCTTC.

The chain links TRBV19 to TRBJ1-4, with D perhaps TRBD1 (5 bases). V was cut by 4 bases and J by 4 bases, with 10 bases left in between. The CDR3 is made up of 14 amino acids. Looked up from germline, CDR1 is LNHDA and CDR2 is SQIVND (reference sequence). The CDR3 is CASSTQGFNEKLFF. For the CDR3, the DNA is TGTGCCAGTAGTACTCAGGGTTTTAATGAAAAACTGTTTTTT.

Only a few counts were recorded for this clone. V usage is TRBV27 and J usage is TRBJ2-2, with a possible D match to TRBD2 (6 bases). The CDR3 extends over 14 amino acids. Trimming stripped 2 bases from V and 4 bases from J, with 8 bases between. Germline CDR1 reads MNHEY; CDR2 reads SMNVEV (reference sequence). CDR3 protein: CASSLIAATGELFF. CDR3 coding DNA: TGTGCCAGCAGTTTAATAGCGGCCACCGGGGAGCTGTTTTTT.

This sequence joins TRBV6-1 and TRBJ2-1; 10 bases align to TRBD1. The V gene end was trimmed by 3 bases and the J gene end by 1 base; junction bases not matched to a gene: 3. CDR3 length: 16 residues. From germline, CDR1 is MNHNS and CDR2 SASEGT. In nucleotides, the CDR3 is TGTGCCAGCAGTGACCGGACAGGGGGATCCTACAATGAGCAGTTCTTC. Translated, it gives CASSDRTGGSYNEQFF.

The J gene is TRBJ2-7, the V gene TRBV25-1; D unclear. Germline V gene data show CDR1 as MGHDK and CDR2 as SYGVNS. Trimming shortened V by 5 bases and J by 4 bases, and 12 bases separated the two germline ends. This CDR3 region has 13 residues. This chain's CDR3 is CASSPSSRYEQYF. The CDR3 DNA follows: TGTGCCAGCAGTCCGTCCTCTCGTTACGAGCAGTACTTC.